Following are 23 T cell receptor beta chains from one sample sequenced in a study of blood T cell repertoires in COVID-19. The data were produced by immunoSEQ multiplex PCR, yet TCRdb's version contains in-frame clones alone and is incomplete. The sample has about 200,000 clones, less than 85% seen once. Sequencing input: peripheral blood. The receptors were gathered from a woman aged 70-85 years with acute or convalescent COVID-19.

V usage is TRBV27 and J usage is TRBJ1-1, with 7 bases identical to TRBD1. Germline CDR1 and CDR2: MNHEY and SMNVEV (reference sequence). Trimming at V came to 4 bases and at J to 4 bases, leaving 9 bases not matched to a gene. This CDR3 contains 15 residues. CDR3 residues: CASSSWDSGSTEAFF. The CDR3, as DNA: TGTGCCAGCAGTTCCTGGGACAGCGGGAGCACTGAAGCTTTCTTT.

The chain recombines TRBV29-1 with TRBJ1-1, with 10 bases matching TRBD1. J lost 11 bases, V lost 6 bases, and 6 bases had no gene match. The CDR3 length is 11 residues. The germline V gene has CDR1 SQVTM and CDR2 ANQGSEA. The CDR3 spells CSVGGTGAAFF. The CDR3 DNA reads as TGCAGCGTCGGCGGGACAGGGGCCGCTTTCTTT.

The chain employs TRBV10-3 and TRBJ2-5; D gene ambiguous. V dropped 8 bases and J dropped 4 bases, with 11 bases sitting between them. Germline CDR1 is ENHRY and CDR2 is SYGVKD. The CDR3 has 12 amino acids. CDR3 coding DNA: TGTGCCATCGGTCCCGTCGGAGAGACCCAGTACTTC. Its translation: CAIGPVGETQYF.

This chain uses TRBV5-1 with TRBJ2-1; 12 nucleotides align to TRBD2. The length of the CDR3 is 13 residues. Looked up from germline, CDR1 is SGHRS and CDR2 is YFSETQ. J lost 9 bases, V lost 4 bases, and 2 bases had no gene match. The CDR3 DNA reads TGCGCCAGCAGCGAACTAGCGGGAGGTGAGCAGTTCTTC. Protein product: CASSELAGGEQFF.

The sample holds one count of this clone. The genes are TRBV2 and TRBJ2-7; TRBD1 matches 8 bases. There are 13 residues in the CDR3. Germline values: CDR1 SNHLY, CDR2 FYNNEI. The junction had 8 bases not matched to a gene; V was cut back by 7 bases and J by 6 bases. The CDR3 region has the DNA TGTGCCAGCAACGGAATTACAGGGGGCGAGCAGTACTTC. Its protein is CASNGITGGEQYF.

The chain employs TRBV4-1 and TRBJ2-1; 8 bases are shared with TRBD2. The CDR3 runs 16 residues. The V segment lost 1 base and the J segment 4 bases; nucleotides outside the gene matches: 6. Germline CDR1 MGHRA, CDR2 YSYEKL. In DNA form, the CDR3 reads TGCGCCAGCAGCCAAGCTCCAGCGGGAGCTTACAATGAGCAGTTCTTC. This translates into CASSQAPAGAYNEQFF.

This clone has more than one count but fewer than ten. The chain joins TRBV19 to TRBJ1-5; TRBD1 aligns across 9 bases. Germline CDR1 and CDR2: LNHDA and SQIVND (reference sequence). The CDR3 is made up of 18 amino acids. Trimming cost V 1 base and J 2 bases; bases outside gene matches: 9. The CDR3 spells CASSIVGTGTIGNQPQHF. CDR3 sequence (DNA): TGTGCCAGTAGTATAGTGGGGACAGGGACCATTGGCAATCAGCCCCAGCATTTT.

The V and J genes are TRBV30 and TRBJ2-5; 12 bases align to TRBD1. The CDR3 totals 15 residues. J was trimmed by 5 bases and V by 3 bases; bases with no gene match: 7. Germline V gene lookup returns CDR1 GTSNPN and CDR2 SVGIG (reference sequence). The chain's CDR3 is CAWSAGQGAEETQYF. The CDR3 nucleotides are TGTGCCTGGAGCGCGGGACAGGGGGCTGAGGAGACCCAGTACTTC.

This rearrangement joins TRBV28 to TRBJ2-2; 7 bases line up with TRBD1. J gave up 4 bases and V 5 bases, and 4 bases lay outside the gene matches. The V gene's germline CDR1 is MDHEN and CDR2 SYDVKM. The CDR3 totals 14 residues. The CDR3 protein is CASSRAGGTGELFF. The CDR3 DNA follows: TGTGCCAGCAGTCGGGCAGGGGGCACCGGGGAGCTGTTTTTT.

The rearrangement joins TRBV6-5 to TRBJ2-7; the D gene is possibly TRBD2 (5 bases). Trimming removed 8 bases at V and 5 bases at J, with 13 bases between. The CDR3 is made up of 12 amino acids. Germline CDR1 is MNHEY and CDR2 is SVGAGI. The CDR3 reads CASPDYSDEQYF. The CDR3 region has the DNA TGTGCCAGCCCCGACTACTCTGACGAGCAGTACTTC.

V is TRBV7-9 and J is TRBJ2-1; 12 bases fit TRBD2. The ends lost 3 bases at V and 1 base at J; junction bases unmatched: 7. CDR3 length: 18 amino acids. Germline assignment: CDR1 SEHNR and CDR2 FQNEAQ (reference sequence). The CDR3 loop is CASSFTTSGSGSYNEQFF. The DNA for the CDR3 is TGTGCCAGCAGCTTTACGACTAGCGGGAGTGGGTCCTACAATGAGCAGTTCTTC.

The chain employs TRBV3-1 (or the pseudogene TRBV3-2) and TRBJ2-7; TRBD1 agrees at 7 bases. The CDR3 covers 15 residues. V lost 1 base, J lost 1 base, and 4 bases stayed unmatched. Germline CDR1 reads LGHDT; CDR2 reads YNNKEL (reference sequence). The CDR3 sequence is CASSQGPGQSYEQYF. In DNA, the CDR3 is TGTGCCAGCAGCCAAGGTCCGGGACAGTCCTACGAGCAGTACTTC.

The chain links TRBV29-1 to TRBJ2-2; 8 nucleotides align to TRBD1. CDR1 is SQVTM, CDR2 ANQGSEA, per germline. This CDR3 is 13 amino acids long. The V and J ends lost 8 bases and 3 bases, in that order; junction bases with no gene match: 5. CDR3 loop: CSSGTGDTGELFF. CDR3 bases: TGCAGCTCAGGGACAGGAGACACCGGGGAGCTGTTTTTT.

This clone occurred a few times. V gene TRBV10-3 combines with J gene TRBJ2-5, with D maybe TRBD1 (5 bases). Deletions cut 6 bases from V and 4 bases from J, with 12 bases between. The CDR3 totals 13 residues. CDR1 and CDR2 from the germline V gene are ENHRY and SYGVKD. The CDR3 DNA reads TGTGCCATCAGCTCAGGGATGGGAGAGACCCAGTACTTC. The encoded protein is CAISSGMGETQYF.

The CDR3 coding sequence is TGTGCCAGCTCACCATCGACAGGGGAGACTGAAGCTTTCTTT. Its translation: CASSPSTGETEAFF. The chain couples TRBV18 to TRBJ1-1; 8 bases match TRBD1. The length of the CDR3 is 14 residues. The germline V gene has CDR1 KGHSH and CDR2 LQKENI. V dropped 2 bases and J dropped 5; count of bases not matched to a gene: 4.

The CDR3 loop reads CASSSGPGVTEAFF. CDR3 in DNA: TGTGCCAGCAGCTCGGGGCCGGGGGTCACTGAAGCTTTCTTT. V usage is TRBV5-6 and J usage is TRBJ1-1, with D possibly TRBD1 on 5 matching bases. The V end lost 3 bases, the J end lost 4 bases, and 13 bases lay between the germline ends. The CDR3 consists of 14 residues. Per germline, CDR1 SGHDT and CDR2 YYEEEE.

The gene calls are TRBV28 and TRBJ1-5; 9 bases map to TRBD1. Germline V lookup: CDR1 MDHEN, CDR2 SYDVKM. The CDR3 spans 15 residues. The V gene end was trimmed by 4 bases and the J gene end by 6 bases; junction bases not matched to a gene: 7. CDR3 amino acids: CASSSTGGKSQPQHF. The CDR3 bases are TGTGCCAGCAGTTCGACAGGGGGAAAGAGTCAGCCCCAGCATTTT. Full variable domain (missing parts from reference TRBV28 and TRBJ1-5): DVKVTQSSRYLVKRTGEKVFLECVQDMDHENMFWYRQDPGLGLRLIYFSYDVKMKEKGDIPEGYSVSREKKERFSLILESASTNQTSMYLCASSSTGGKSQPQHFGDGTRLSIL.

This rearrangement joins TRBV11-3 to TRBJ1-1; D perhaps matches TRBD1 (6 bases). Germline loops: CDR1 SGHNT, CDR2 YENEEA. The ends were cut back, 5 bases at V and 1 base at J, with 8 bases in the middle. The CDR3 contains 13 residues. The CDR3 region is CASSEGENTEAFF. The CDR3 coding sequence is TGTGCCAGCAGCGAGGGGGAGAACACTGAAGCTTTCTTT.

The chain is built from TRBV7-9 and TRBJ2-1; 14 bases match TRBD2. This CDR3 is 15 amino acids long. Germline lookup yields CDR1 SEHNR and CDR2 FQNEAQ (reference sequence). Unmatched junction bases numbered 0, after V lost 5 bases and J lost 3 bases. The CDR3 is CASSGTSGSYNEQFF. The CDR3 nucleotides read TGTGCCAGCAGCGGGACTAGCGGGAGCTACAATGAGCAGTTCTTC.

Only a few counts were recorded for this clone. J is TRBJ1-1 and V is TRBV6-1; D remains unclear. The CDR3 runs to 15 residues. Germline lookup yields CDR1 MNHNS and CDR2 SASEGT. Trimming took 2 bases from V and 1 from J, leaving 11 bases between them. CDR3 protein: CASSEIVEGNTEAFF. As DNA, the CDR3 is TGTGCCAGCAGTGAAATCGTGGAGGGGAACACTGAAGCTTTCTTT.

V and J are TRBV19 and TRBJ1-1, with 9 bases matching TRBD1. V gave up 3 bases and J gave up 2 bases; unmatched junction bases: 1. The CDR3 is 14 residues long. Per the germline V gene, CDR1 is LNHDA and CDR2 is SQIVND (reference sequence). CDR3 protein: CASSMDRGNTEAFF. The CDR3, as DNA: TGTGCCAGTAGTATGGACAGGGGAAACACTGAAGCTTTCTTT.

V is TRBV24-1 and J is TRBJ1-2, with 7 positions matching TRBD1. V dropped 4 bases and J dropped 8; count of bases not matched to a gene: 3. This CDR3 contains 12 residues. Germline V gene lookup returns CDR1 KGHDR and CDR2 SFDVKD. CDR3 coding DNA: TGTGCCACCAGTGAGGGGACAGCCGGCTACACCTTC. Translation gives CATSEGTAGYTF.

This clone turned up a few times. V is TRBV5-4 and J is TRBJ2-2, with D possibly being TRBD1 (5 bases). Trimming pared 0 bases from V and 5 bases from J, leaving 8 bases between. The CDR3 consists of 14 residues. From germline, CDR1 is SGHNT and CDR2 YYREEE (reference sequence). CDR3 nucleotides: TGTGCCAGCAGCTTGGAGTCAGGGACCGGGGAGCTGTTTTTT. It is translated as CASSLESGTGELFF.